Listed below are T cell receptor beta chains from one sample, sequenced in a study of blood T cell repertoires in COVID-19. The table came from immunoSEQ multiplex PCR; TCRdb's copy has only in-frame clones and leaves some out. The sample gives about 100,000 clones, 65% to 90% of which show up once; 2.7% is in the top ten. Sample: PBMCs or T cells enriched from blood (not recorded which). These receptors were taken from a woman in her fifties or sixties who had recovered from COVID-19. Each CDR3 is given with its conserved first and last residue. A D gene is named only where the DNA matches it firmly. Clone size is given for some rows only: seen once, a few or many times, or a class if the clone is expanded.

v_gene	d_gene	j_gene	abundance	CDR3nt	CDR3aa
TRBV10-1	NA	TRBJ2-7	NA	TGCGCCAGCAGTGAAACTGCGGGCAGTCGGTACGAGCAGTACTTC	CASSETAGSRYEQYF
TRBV11-2	NA	TRBJ1-3	once	TGTGCCAGCAGCTTAGTTCGGGGGGTTTCTGGAAACACCATATATTTT	CASSLVRGVSGNTIYF
TRBV10-3	TRBD2	TRBJ2-2	NA	TGTGCCATCAGACGTAGCGGGGGGGCCCCCGGGGAGCTGTTTTTT	CAIRRSGGAPGELFF
TRBV18	NA	TRBJ1-1	NA	TGTGCCAGCTCCCCCCTGGGAGGTATGAACACTGAAGCTTTCTTT	CASSPLGGMNTEAFF
TRBV7-9	TRBD1	TRBJ2-7	NA	TGTGCCAGCAGCCGGGGACAGGGCCCACTCTACGAGCAGTACTTC	CASSRGQGPLYEQYF
TRBV6-1	NA	TRBJ2-6	NA	TGTGCCAGCAGTGAGGAGGGTGGGAACTCTGGGGCCAACGTCCTGACTTTC	CASSEEGGNSGANVLTF
TRBV19	TRBD1	TRBJ2-1	NA	TGTGCCAGTAGCGCCGGGACAGGGGGTGGTAATGAGCAGTTCTTC	CASSAGTGGGNEQFF
TRBV6-5	NA	TRBJ1-5	NA	TGTGCCAGCAGTTACGGAGTCAATCAGCCCCAGCATTTT	CASSYGVNQPQHF
TRBV19	TRBD1	TRBJ1-5	NA	TGTGCCAGTTCAAGGACAGGGGAGAATTATCAGCCCCAGCATTTT	CASSRTGENYQPQHF
TRBV7-3	NA	TRBJ2-7	NA	TGTGCCAGCAGCGTAGCCAGCGGTGGTAGATACGAGCAGTACTTC	CASSVASGGRYEQYF
TRBV21-1	NA	TRBJ2-1	few	TGTGCCAGCAGCGATCGGACTAGCGGGAGGGCCGCTGCGGGGAATGAGCAGTTCTTC	CASSDRTSGRAAAGNEQFF
TRBV28	NA	TRBJ2-1	NA	TGTGCCAGCTACTCCGTGGGGGGTCGTGGCAATGAGCAGTTCTTC	CASYSVGGRGNEQFF
TRBV4-2	NA	TRBJ2-5	NA	TGTGCCAGCAGCCAATCCCAGGTCTACCAAGAGACCCAGTACTTC	CASSQSQVYQETQYF
TRBV9	TRBD2	TRBJ2-1	once	TGTGCCAGCAGCTTCGGACTAGTAAATGAGCAGTTCTTC	CASSFGLVNEQFF
TRBV19	TRBD1	TRBJ2-7	NA	TGTGCCAGTAGTATTTCAGGGGGCAACGAGCAGTACTTC	CASSISGGNEQYF
TRBV11-2	NA	TRBJ2-5	NA	TGTGCCAGCAGCTTAGAGGGGGGGCATGAGACCCAGTACTTC	CASSLEGGHETQYF
TRBV5-1	NA	TRBJ2-5	few	TGCGCCAGCAGCTTGGGAGTGGAGACCCAGTACTTC	CASSLGVETQYF
TRBV28	TRBD1	TRBJ1-5	NA	TGTGCCACCTTGGAGGGACAGGGGCGCAATCAGCCCCAGCATTTT	CATLEGQGRNQPQHF
TRBV5-1	TRBD1	TRBJ1-1	NA	TGCGCCAGCAGCTTGGAGGGACAGGGGTCCACTGAAGCTTTCTTT	CASSLEGQGSTEAFF
TRBV4-2	TRBD2	TRBJ2-1	NA	TGTGCCAGCAGCCAAGAGACTAGCACCTACAATGAGCAGTTCTTC	CASSQETSTYNEQFF
TRBV27	TRBD1	TRBJ1-5	NA	TGTGCCAGCAGTTTTACCGGGACAGGGGGCTCTCAGCCCCAGCATTTT	CASSFTGTGGSQPQHF
TRBV7-8	TRBD1	TRBJ2-3	NA	TGTGCCAGCAGCTCGGTACAGGGGAATATGATGGATACGCAGTATTTT	CASSSVQGNMMDTQYF
TRBV15	TRBD2	TRBJ2-7	NA	TGTGCCACCAACAAGAGACTAGCGGGGGGCCTCACTCCCTACGAGCAGTACTTC	CATNKRLAGGLTPYEQYF
TRBV6-1	TRBD2	TRBJ2-6	NA	TGTGCCAGCAGTGACGCGGGGGCTGGGGCCAACGTCCTGACTTTC	CASSDAGAGANVLTF
TRBV20-1	NA	TRBJ1-1	NA	TGCAGTGCTAGTATCGGCAGGGGAGTCACTGAAGCTTTCTTT	CSASIGRGVTEAFF
TRBV5-6	TRBD1	TRBJ1-4	NA	TGTGCCAGCAGCTTGCGTCGGACAGGAACTAATGAAAAACTGTTTTTT	CASSLRRTGTNEKLFF
TRBV4-2	TRBD1	TRBJ1-3	NA	TGTGCCAGCAGCACGGGACAGGGGAAAGACGGAAACACCATATATTTT	CASSTGQGKDGNTIYF
TRBV3-1/TRBV3-2	NA	TRBJ1-5	NA	TGTGCCAGCAGCCAAGATTCCAGGGGAGGGAATCAGCCCCAGCATTTT	CASSQDSRGGNQPQHF
TRBV27	NA	TRBJ1-2	NA	TGTGCCAGCAGTCCACTACTGGGGGGGGCCTATGGCTACACCTTC	CASSPLLGGAYGYTF
TRBV28	NA	TRBJ2-7	NA	TGTGCCACCGTCAAACGGGGAGCCGAGCAGTACTTC	CATVKRGAEQYF
TRBV9	NA	TRBJ1-5	once	TGTGCCAGCAGCGTGGGTTACGGCGGAAATCAGCCCCAGCATTTT	CASSVGYGGNQPQHF
TRBV6-5	NA	TRBJ2-1	NA	TGTGCCAGCACCTTAATGACTGGCCACAATGAGCAGTTCTTC	CASTLMTGHNEQFF
TRBV7-9	NA	TRBJ2-5	NA	TGTGCCAGCAGCTTAGCGCCCGTGGCAGGAGGTGGAGAGACCCAGTACTTC	CASSLAPVAGGGETQYF
TRBV2	NA	TRBJ2-7	NA	TGTGCCAGCCTTCTTACAGGCTCCTACGAGCAGTACTTC	CASLLTGSYEQYF
TRBV9	TRBD1	TRBJ2-6	once	TGTGCCAGCAGCGTAGTGGGACAGGGATATGGAGGGGCCAACGTCCTGACTTTC	CASSVVGQGYGGANVLTF
TRBV15	NA	TRBJ1-5	NA	TGTGCCACCAGCAGAGAAGGGGTTGGATCCCTTAACAATCAGCCCCAGCATTTT	CATSREGVGSLNNQPQHF
TRBV5-1	NA	TRBJ1-1	NA	TGCGCCAGCAGCTTGACGGGTGGAACTGAAGCTTTCTTT	CASSLTGGTEAFF
TRBV28	NA	TRBJ1-2	NA	TGTGCCAGCAGCCAACAGGCTTTTGGCTACACCTTC	CASSQQAFGYTF
TRBV5-1	NA	TRBJ1-4	NA	TGCGCCAGCAGCACCCGGGCTCGGGGAGAAGAAAAACTGTTTTTT	CASSTRARGEEKLFF
TRBV29-1	NA	TRBJ2-3	NA	TGCAGCGTTGTTGAGGGAAGCACAGATACGCAGTATTTT	CSVVEGSTDTQYF
TRBV11-2	NA	TRBJ1-1	NA	TGTGCCAGCAGCTCGCTAATCCGGGGTACCACTGAAGCTTTCTTT	CASSSLIRGTTEAFF
TRBV28	NA	TRBJ1-6	NA	TGTGCCAGCAGGAGGGAGCCACCCCTCCACTTT	CASRREPPLHF
TRBV6-5	NA	TRBJ2-7	once	TGTGCCAGCAGTTACTCGAGGGTGAGGGCTTCCTACGAGCAGTACTTC	CASSYSRVRASYEQYF
TRBV27	NA	TRBJ1-2	NA	TGTGCCAGCGCGGCGGCTACAGGTATACACTATGGCTACACCTTC	CASAAATGIHYGYTF
TRBV28	NA	TRBJ1-2	NA	TGTGCCAGCAGTTTAAACAGGAACTATGGCTACACCTTC	CASSLNRNYGYTF
TRBV28	NA	TRBJ2-7	NA	TGTGCCAGCAGTTTTTTTGGGAAAGCTGCGGGCGAGCAGTACTTC	CASSFFGKAAGEQYF
TRBV2	NA	TRBJ2-1	NA	TGTGCCAGCAGTGCGGAGGGGAACAATGAGCAGTTCTTC	CASSAEGNNEQFF
TRBV7-8	NA	TRBJ1-5	NA	TGTGCCAGCAGCTTAGGGTGGGACTCAAACAATCAGCCCCAGCATTTT	CASSLGWDSNNQPQHF
TRBV28	TRBD1	TRBJ1-1	NA	TGTGCCAGCAGTCCCCGGACAGGGGGTAAGACTGAAGCTTTCTTT	CASSPRTGGKTEAFF
TRBV5-1	TRBD1	TRBJ1-4	NA	TGCGCCAGCAGCCCGGACAGGGAAGATGAAAAACTGTTTTTT	CASSPDREDEKLFF
TRBV9	TRBD2	TRBJ2-5	NA	TGTGCCAGCAGCGCCCGATTAGCGGGGGGGATTGACCAAGAGACCCAGTACTTC	CASSARLAGGIDQETQYF
TRBV11-2	TRBD2	TRBJ2-1	NA	TGTGCCAGCAGCTTAAGGACTAGCGGTTACAATGAGCAGTTCTTC	CASSLRTSGYNEQFF
TRBV5-1	TRBD1	TRBJ1-1	NA	TGCGCCAGCAGCTTCTCCCGACAGGGGTCTGAAGCTTTCTTT	CASSFSRQGSEAFF
TRBV27	NA	TRBJ2-1	NA	TGTGCCAGCAGCCCCGGGCGGAGCGGGAATGAGCAGTTCTTC	CASSPGRSGNEQFF
TRBV7-7	TRBD2	TRBJ2-3	NA	TGTGCCAGCAGCTTAATCCTAGCGGGAGGTCTAGATACGCAGTATTTT	CASSLILAGGLDTQYF
TRBV7-3	TRBD1	TRBJ2-3	NA	TGTGCCAGCAGCCCCCAGGGGGCGTCCACGGTAGGGCCCGAAGATACGCAGTATTTT	CASSPQGASTVGPEDTQYF
TRBV19	NA	TRBJ1-4	NA	TGTGCCAGTGAATGGACAATGGATTCGGAAAAACTGTTTTTT	CASEWTMDSEKLFF